Included here is one T cell receptor (beta chain) sequence, with context. The target antigen is unknown. These data belong to a study of vaccination and CD4 T cells after COVID-19. Study context: Stimuli were overlapping spike peptide pools of SARS-CoV-2 and three common cold coronaviruses (HCoV-NL63, HCoV-OC43, HCoV-229E).

The CDR3 is 14 amino acids. Deletions cut 3 bases from V and 3 bases from J, with 11 bases between. From germline, CDR1 is SEHNR and CDR2 FQNEAQ (reference sequence). Time point meaning: late sampling 161 to 241 days after vaccination in three convalescent patients. Sample treatment: approximately nine-day PBMC culture with coronavirus spike peptide pools or control peptides (ViraFEST assay). Wells that each held 1.8 million or so PBMCs were cultured with 9.5 to 10 IU/ml IL-2 and about 10 ug/ml peptide pools. Following a culture period (10 days), negative selection was used to isolate CD4+ T cells. Cultured CD4+ T-cell DNA underwent Oncomine TCR Beta short-read sequencing. From the PCR reads, TCRdb called clonotypes with MiXCR, one entry per CDR3 protein. The profile shows more than 20,000 distinct CDR3 sequences, 46% of them singletons.

The sequence derives from a human donor who had recovered from COVID-19. The V gene is TRBV7-9, the J gene TRBJ1-1, with D perhaps matching TRBD1 (5 bases). The source was CD4+ T cells from blood, cultured in vitro, collected about 7 months after SARS-CoV-2 vaccination. This chain's CDR3 is CASSLDTLYTEAFF. As DNA, the CDR3 is TGTGCCAGCAGCTTGGACACGCTGTACACTGAAGCTTTCTTT.